One and the same sample provided the 19 T cell receptor beta chains below, sequenced in a study of blood T cells in healthy people across ages. Primed by a sample-barcoded 5' primer and a J-beta primer mix, a second PCR proceeded for about 7 to 12 cycles. TCRdb redid the calling of the 5' RACE reads with MiXCR, one entry per CDR3 protein. This sample has some 710,000 distinct CDR3 sequences, with 22% found just once. The source material was blood. All receptors come from a man in his sixties or seventies in good health.

The V gene is TRBV5-1, the J gene TRBJ2-5; D is unresolved. The J call may be mistaken, given a closer DNA end match to TRBJ2-7. CDR1 and CDR2 from the germline V gene are SGHRS and YFSETQ. This CDR3 comprises 13 residues. CDR3 sequence reads: CASSLGVQNEQYF. The CDR3 DNA reads TGCGCCAGCAGCTTGGGTGTGCAAAACGAGCAGTACTTC.

In this sample, this clonotype turned up a few times. The CDR3: CAISTSRAGSYNEQFF. For the CDR3, the DNA is TGTGCCATCAGCACCTCCCGGGCCGGCTCCTACAATGAGCAGTTCTTC. The chain carries TRBV10-3 and TRBJ2-1; no clear D. The CDR3 covers 16 residues. In germline, CDR1 is ENHRY, CDR2 SYGVKD. Trimming left V 6 bases short and J 0 bases short, with 15 bases between.

The chain links TRBV10-2 to TRBJ2-1, with TRBD2 as a possible D gene (6 bases). The V and J ends lost 6 bases and 5 bases respectively, with 17 bases between them. Germline V gives CDR1 WSHSY, CDR2 SAAADI. The CDR3 runs to 15 residues. CDR3 loop: CASRSGGWPNNEQFF. CDR3 DNA: TGCGCCAGCAGGAGTGGGGGGTGGCCCAACAATGAGCAGTTCTTC.

This clonotype turned up a few times. The rearrangement links TRBV12-3 or TRBV12-4 to TRBJ2-3; TRBD2 aligns across 12 bases. J lost 2 bases, V lost 3 bases, and 3 bases had no gene match. The CDR3 has 16 residues. CDR3 nucleotides: TGTGCCAGCAGTTTTACTAGCGGGGGGCCCACAGATACGCAGTATTTT. This sequence encodes CASSFTSGGPTDTQYF.

The genes are TRBV28 and TRBJ1-5; 12 positions match TRBD1. J lost 10 bases, V lost 6 bases, and 7 bases had no gene match. CDR3 size: 14 residues. CDR1 and CDR2 from the germline V gene are MDHEN and SYDVKM. DNA for the CDR3: TGTGCCAGCAGAGGGACAGGGGGCAATCGACCCCAGCATTTT. Its protein is CASRGTGGNRPQHF.

The chain employs TRBV7-2 and TRBJ2-7, with D unresolved. Trimming took 5 bases from V and 7 from J, leaving 15 bases between them. This CDR3 is built from 13 residues. Germline V lookup: CDR1 SGHTA, CDR2 FQGNSA. The CDR3 DNA sequence: TGTGCCAGCAGCCTCCCTCCCTCCCGAGAGCAGTACTTC. This encodes CASSLPPSREQYF.

This clonotype was seen repeatedly, ten times or more. The chain is built from TRBV29-1 and TRBJ1-4; D is unresolved. From germline, CDR1 is SQVTM and CDR2 ANQGSEA. The V and J ends lost 6 bases and 8 bases respectively, with 13 bases between them. This CDR3 contains 12 residues. In DNA form, the CDR3 reads TGCAGCGTAGACGTAGGGCGGGAAAAACTGTTTTTT. This codes for CSVDVGREKLFF.

This clonotype appeared a few times. The chain uses TRBV6-6 and TRBJ1-1, with D perhaps TRBD1 (5 bases). Germline assignment: CDR1 MNHNY and CDR2 SVGAGI (reference sequence). CDR3 length equals 12 residues. V shed 2 bases and J shed 8 bases, with 9 bases lying between them. CDR3 sequence reads: CASSYRGLEAFF. CDR3 DNA: TGTGCCAGCAGTTACCGGGGCCTCGAAGCTTTCTTT.

This chain joins TRBV14 and TRBJ1-4; 9 bases are shared with TRBD1. Germline V CDR1 and CDR2: SGHDN, FVKESK. This CDR3 spans 15 amino acids. The junction had 6 bases not matched to a gene; V was cut back by 3 bases and J by 7 bases. CDR3 region: CASSHVTGGAEKLFF. CDR3 coding DNA: TGTGCCAGCAGCCACGTAACAGGGGGCGCTGAAAAACTGTTTTTT.

The chain combines TRBV28 with TRBJ2-7; D remains unclear. V lost 8 bases and J 5 bases, leaving 7 bases between the germline ends. The germline CDR1 and CDR2 sequences are MDHEN and SYDVKM. The CDR3 runs to 10 residues. The CDR3, as DNA: TGTGCCAGCTCTGATGACGAGCAGTACTTC. This codes for CASSDDEQYF.

This chain uses TRBV4-2 with TRBJ2-3, with TRBD2 matching 7 bases. CDR1 is LGHNA, CDR2 YNFKEQ, per germline. This CDR3 is 16 amino acids long. With V trimmed by 1 base and J by 5 bases, 9 bases remained unmatched. CDR3: CASSQGQRGVGDTQYF. The CDR3 region has the DNA TGTGCCAGCAGCCAAGGACAGCGGGGTGTGGGAGATACGCAGTATTTT.

This clonotype was counted a few times. J is TRBJ1-1 and V is TRBV6-6, with D perhaps TRBD1 (5 bases). Germline V gene lookup returns CDR1 MNHNY and CDR2 SVGAGI (reference sequence). CDR3 length: 12 amino acids. V shed 5 bases and J shed 11 bases, with 15 bases lying between them. The DNA for the CDR3 is TGTGCCAGCAGTCTCAGACAGCCCTCCGCTTTCTTT. Its protein is CASSLRQPSAFF.

V and J are TRBV6-6 and TRBJ1-1, with D unresolved. CDR1 MNHNY and CDR2 SVGAGI come from the germline V gene (reference sequence). V lost 6 bases and J lost 1, with 9 bases in between. The CDR3 covers 13 residues. The CDR3: CASSPVGNTEAFF. The DNA of the CDR3 is TGTGCCAGCAGCCCTGTAGGGAACACTGAAGCTTTCTTT.

This clonotype was observed a few times. V gene TRBV28 combines with J gene TRBJ1-2, with a possible D match to TRBD1 (5 bases). The CDR3 loop spans 17 amino acids. Germline V gene data show CDR1 as MDHEN and CDR2 as SYDVKM. The V end lost 3 bases, the J end lost 4 bases, and 21 bases lay between the germline ends. The CDR3 DNA is TGTGCCAGCAGTTTTGGGTCCGGGGCACACGTCGTCTATGGCTACACCTTC. Translation gives CASSFGSGAHVVYGYTF.

The chain combines TRBV29-1 with TRBJ2-1; tentative D call: TRBD1 (6 bases). The germline CDR1 and CDR2 sequences are SQVTM and ANQGSEA. The CDR3 spans 11 residues. Trimming shortened V by 6 bases and J by 3 bases, and 6 bases separated the two germline ends. This CDR3 reads CSVDSYNEQFF. The CDR3 DNA reads as TGCAGCGTGGACAGCTACAATGAGCAGTTCTTC.

The chain has TRBV18 and TRBJ2-1; D possibly uses TRBD1 or TRBD2 (5 bases each). The DNA end favors TRBJ2-7, so the J call may be wrong. CDR1 and CDR2 from the germline V gene are KGHSH and LQKENI. The CDR3 spans 13 residues. The DNA for the CDR3 is TGTGCCAGCTCACCCCAGAGAGGGGACGAGCAGTACGTC. Its protein is CASSPQRGDEQYV.

This clonotype was detected only a few times. The chain uses TRBV5-1 and TRBJ1-1; 7 nucleotides match TRBD1. J gave up 3 bases and V 5 bases, and 13 bases lay outside the gene matches. The CDR3 runs to 16 residues. The germline CDR1 and CDR2 sequences are SGHRS and YFSETQ. The CDR3 loop is CASSYRGLSSYTEAFF. DNA for the CDR3: TGCGCCAGCAGTTATAGGGGGCTTTCCAGTTACACTGAAGCTTTCTTT. The full variable domain, in which reference TRBV5-1 and TRBJ1-1 provide the parts outside the CDR3, is KAGVTQTPRYLIKTRGQQVTLSCSPISGHRSVSWYQQTPGQGLQFLFEYFSETQRNKGNFPGRFSGRQFSNSRSEMNVSTLELGDSALYLCASSYRGLSSYTEAFFGQGTRLTVV.

V is TRBV7-2 and J is TRBJ2-1; tentative D call: TRBD2 (7 bases). Germline CDR1 and CDR2: SGHTA and FQGNSA. This CDR3 spans 15 amino acids. The V and J ends lost 6 bases and 7 bases respectively, with 19 bases between them. The CDR3 loop reads CASSSPGLRGNEQFF. DNA of the CDR3: TGTGCCAGCAGTTCACCGGGACTAAGGGGGAATGAGCAGTTCTTC.

This clonotype was seen a few times. Here the CDR3 DNA reads TGTGCCAGCAGTTTAGCGCAGGGGACGGGGATTAACAATGAGCAGTTCTTC. The encoded protein is CASSLAQGTGINNEQFF. This chain connects TRBV12-3 or TRBV12-4 to TRBJ2-1; TRBD1 is a possible D gene (6 bases). V dropped 0 bases and J dropped 5 bases, with 17 bases sitting between them. This CDR3 is 17 amino acids long.